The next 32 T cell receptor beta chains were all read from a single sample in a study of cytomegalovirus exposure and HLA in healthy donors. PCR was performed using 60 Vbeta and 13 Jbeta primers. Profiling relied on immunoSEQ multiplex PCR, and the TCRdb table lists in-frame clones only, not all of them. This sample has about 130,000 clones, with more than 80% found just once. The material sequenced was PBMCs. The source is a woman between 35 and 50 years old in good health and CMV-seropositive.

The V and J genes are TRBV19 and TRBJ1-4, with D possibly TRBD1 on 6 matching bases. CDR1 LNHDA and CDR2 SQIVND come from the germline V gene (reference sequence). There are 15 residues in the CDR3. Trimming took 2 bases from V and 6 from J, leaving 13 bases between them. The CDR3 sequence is CASSIMGQGDEKLFF. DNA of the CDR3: TGTGCCAGTAGTATAATGGGACAAGGGGATGAAAAACTGTTTTTT.

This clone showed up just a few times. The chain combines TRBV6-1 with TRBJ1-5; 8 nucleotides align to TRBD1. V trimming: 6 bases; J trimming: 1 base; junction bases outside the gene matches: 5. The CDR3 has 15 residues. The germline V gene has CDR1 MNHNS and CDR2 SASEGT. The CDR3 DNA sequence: TGTGCCAGCAGCTACCGGGACAGGAGCAATCAGCCCCAGCATTTT. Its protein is CASSYRDRSNQPQHF.

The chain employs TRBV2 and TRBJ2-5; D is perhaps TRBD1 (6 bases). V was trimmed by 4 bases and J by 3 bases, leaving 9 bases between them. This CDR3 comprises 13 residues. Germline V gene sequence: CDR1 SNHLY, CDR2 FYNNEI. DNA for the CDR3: TGTGCCAGCAGTGTGGGGGACAAAGAGACCCAGTACTTC. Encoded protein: CASSVGDKETQYF.

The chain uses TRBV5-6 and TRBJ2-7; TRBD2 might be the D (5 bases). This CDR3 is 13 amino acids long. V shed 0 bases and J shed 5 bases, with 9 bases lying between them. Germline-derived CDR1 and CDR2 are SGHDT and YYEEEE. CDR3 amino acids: CASSLAEGHEQYF. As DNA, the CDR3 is TGTGCCAGCAGCTTGGCCGAGGGCCACGAGCAGTACTTC.

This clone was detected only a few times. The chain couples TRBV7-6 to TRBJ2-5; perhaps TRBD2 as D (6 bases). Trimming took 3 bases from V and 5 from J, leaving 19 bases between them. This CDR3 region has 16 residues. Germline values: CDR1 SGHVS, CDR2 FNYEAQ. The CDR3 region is CASSLLAAIGGETQYF. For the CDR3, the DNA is TGTGCCAGCAGCTTGTTAGCGGCCATAGGCGGTGAGACCCAGTACTTC.

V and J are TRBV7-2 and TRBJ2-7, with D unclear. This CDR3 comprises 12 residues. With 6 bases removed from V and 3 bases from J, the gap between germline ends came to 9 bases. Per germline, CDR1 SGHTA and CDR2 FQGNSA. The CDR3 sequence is CASSRYSYEQYF. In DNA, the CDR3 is TGTGCCAGCAGTCGGTACAGCTACGAGCAGTACTTC.

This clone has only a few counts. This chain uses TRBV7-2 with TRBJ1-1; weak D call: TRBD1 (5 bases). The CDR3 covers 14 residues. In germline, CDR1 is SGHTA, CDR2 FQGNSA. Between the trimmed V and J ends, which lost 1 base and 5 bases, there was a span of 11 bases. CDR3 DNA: TGTGCCAGCAGCTTAGTTCAGGGTGAAACTGAAGCTTTCTTT. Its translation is CASSLVQGETEAFF.

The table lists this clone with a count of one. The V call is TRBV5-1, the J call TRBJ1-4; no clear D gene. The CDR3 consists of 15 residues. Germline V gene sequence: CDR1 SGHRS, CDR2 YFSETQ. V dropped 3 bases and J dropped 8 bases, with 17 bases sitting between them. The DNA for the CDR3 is TGCGCCAGCAGCTCCTTAGGAGAGGCGGGAGAAAAACTGTTTTTT. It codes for CASSSLGEAGEKLFF. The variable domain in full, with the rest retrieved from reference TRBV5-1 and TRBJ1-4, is KAGVTQTPRYLIKTRGQQVTLSCSPISGHRSVSWYQQTPGQGLQFLFEYFSETQRNKGNFPGRFSGRQFSNSRSEMNVSTLELGDSALYLCASSSLGEAGEKLFFGSGTQLSVL.

The CDR3 sequence: CASSPRDREVSSTDTQYF. CDR3 DNA: TGTGCCAGCAGTCCCCGGGACAGGGAAGTTTCTAGCACAGATACGCAGTATTTT. The chain recombines TRBV28 with TRBJ2-3, with 9 bases identical to TRBD1. CDR3 length: 18 amino acids. Germline values: CDR1 MDHEN, CDR2 SYDVKM. V was pared by 5 bases and J by 0 bases, with 12 bases of the junction left unmatched.

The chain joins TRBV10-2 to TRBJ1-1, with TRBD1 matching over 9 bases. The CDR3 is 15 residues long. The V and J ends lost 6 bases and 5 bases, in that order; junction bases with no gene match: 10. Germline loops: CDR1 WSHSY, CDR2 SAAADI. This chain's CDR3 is CASRTQQGAGTEAFF. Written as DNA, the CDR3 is TGCGCCAGCAGGACGCAACAGGGGGCAGGGACTGAAGCTTTCTTT.

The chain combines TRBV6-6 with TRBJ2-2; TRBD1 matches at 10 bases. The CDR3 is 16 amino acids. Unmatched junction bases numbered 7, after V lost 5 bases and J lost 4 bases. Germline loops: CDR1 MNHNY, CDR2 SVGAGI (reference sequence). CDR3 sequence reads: CASSPQGQGSTGELFF. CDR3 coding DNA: TGTGCCAGCAGTCCCCAGGGACAGGGGAGCACCGGGGAGCTGTTTTTT.

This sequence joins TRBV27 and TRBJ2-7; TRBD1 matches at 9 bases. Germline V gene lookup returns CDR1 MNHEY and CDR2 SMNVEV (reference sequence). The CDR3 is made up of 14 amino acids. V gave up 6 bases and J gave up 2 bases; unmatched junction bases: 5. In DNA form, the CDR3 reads TGTGCCAGCAGCCCCGGGACAGGGCCCTACGAGCAGTACTTC. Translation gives CASSPGTGPYEQYF.

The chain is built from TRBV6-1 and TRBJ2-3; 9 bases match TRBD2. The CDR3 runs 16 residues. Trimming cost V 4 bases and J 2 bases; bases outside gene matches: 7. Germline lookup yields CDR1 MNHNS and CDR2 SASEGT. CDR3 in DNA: TGTGCCAGCAGTGTTGCAGCGGGGGGTCTCACAGATACGCAGTATTTT. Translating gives CASSVAAGGLTDTQYF.

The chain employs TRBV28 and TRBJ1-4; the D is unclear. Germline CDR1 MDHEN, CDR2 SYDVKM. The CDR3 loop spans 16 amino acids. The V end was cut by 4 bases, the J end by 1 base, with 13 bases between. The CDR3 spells CASSYPTTKTNEKLFF. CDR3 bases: TGTGCCAGCAGTTACCCTACGACAAAAACTAATGAAAAACTGTTTTTT. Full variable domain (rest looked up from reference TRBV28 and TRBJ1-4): DVKVTQSSRYLVKRTGEKVFLECVQDMDHENMFWYRQDPGLGLRLIYFSYDVKMKEKGDIPEGYSVSREKKERFSLILESASTNQTSMYLCASSYPTTKTNEKLFFGSGTQLSVL.

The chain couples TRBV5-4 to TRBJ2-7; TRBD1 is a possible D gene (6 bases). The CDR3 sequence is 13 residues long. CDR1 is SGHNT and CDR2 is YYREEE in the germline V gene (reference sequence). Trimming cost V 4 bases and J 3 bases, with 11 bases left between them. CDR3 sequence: CASSPSTGYEQYF. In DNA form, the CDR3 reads TGTGCCAGCAGCCCCTCGACAGGCTACGAGCAGTACTTC.

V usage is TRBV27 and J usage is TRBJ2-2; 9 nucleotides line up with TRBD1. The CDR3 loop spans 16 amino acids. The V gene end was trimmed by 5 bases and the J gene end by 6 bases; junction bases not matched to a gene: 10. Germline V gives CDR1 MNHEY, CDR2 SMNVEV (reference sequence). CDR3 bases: TGTGCCAGCAGTACTCCCGGACAGGGGTTGCCCGGGGAGCTGTTTTTT. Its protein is CASSTPGQGLPGELFF.

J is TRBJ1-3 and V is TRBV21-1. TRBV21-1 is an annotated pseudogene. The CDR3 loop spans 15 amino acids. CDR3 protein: CASSKGWEWGNTIYF. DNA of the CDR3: TGTGCCAGCAGCAAGGGGTGGGAGTGGGGAAACACCATATATTTT.

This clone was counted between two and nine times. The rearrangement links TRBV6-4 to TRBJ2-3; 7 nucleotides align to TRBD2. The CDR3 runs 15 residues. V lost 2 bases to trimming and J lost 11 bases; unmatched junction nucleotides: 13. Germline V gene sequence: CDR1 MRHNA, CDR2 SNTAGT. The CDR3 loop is CASSDAPVRGEQQYF. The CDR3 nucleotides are TGTGCCAGCAGTGACGCCCCAGTCCGGGGGGAGCAGCAGTATTTT.

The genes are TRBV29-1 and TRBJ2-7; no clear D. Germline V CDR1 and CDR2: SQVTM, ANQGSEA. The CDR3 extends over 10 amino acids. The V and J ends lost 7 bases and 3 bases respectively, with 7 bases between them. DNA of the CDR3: TGCAGCGCCATGAGCTACGAGCAGTACTTC. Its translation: CSAMSYEQYF.

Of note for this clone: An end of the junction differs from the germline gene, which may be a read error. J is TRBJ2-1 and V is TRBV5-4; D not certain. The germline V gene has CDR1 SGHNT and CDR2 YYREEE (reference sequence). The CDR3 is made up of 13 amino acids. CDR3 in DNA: TGTGCCGGCAGCTTGGTGGCTTACGCTGAGCAGTTCTTC. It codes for CAGSLVAYAEQFF. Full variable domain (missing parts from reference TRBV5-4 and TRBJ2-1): ETGVTQSPTHLIKTRGQQVTLRCSSQSGHNTVSWYQQALGQGPQFIFQYYREEENGRGNFPPRFSGLQFPNYSSELNVNALELDDSALYLCAGSLVAYAEQFFGPGTRLTVL.

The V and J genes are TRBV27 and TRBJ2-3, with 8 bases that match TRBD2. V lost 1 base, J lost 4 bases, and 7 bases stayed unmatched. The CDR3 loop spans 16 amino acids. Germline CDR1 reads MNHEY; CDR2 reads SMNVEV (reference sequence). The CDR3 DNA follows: TGTGCCAGCAGTTTATGGAGCGGGAGCCGCGCAGATACGCAGTATTTT. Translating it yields CASSLWSGSRADTQYF.

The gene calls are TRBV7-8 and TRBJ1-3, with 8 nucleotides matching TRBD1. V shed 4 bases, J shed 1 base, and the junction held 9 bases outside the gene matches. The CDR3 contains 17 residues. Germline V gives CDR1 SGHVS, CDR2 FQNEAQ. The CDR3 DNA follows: TGTGCCAGCAGCTCCGGACAGGGACCCCTTTCTGGAAACACCATATATTTT. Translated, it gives CASSSGQGPLSGNTIYF.

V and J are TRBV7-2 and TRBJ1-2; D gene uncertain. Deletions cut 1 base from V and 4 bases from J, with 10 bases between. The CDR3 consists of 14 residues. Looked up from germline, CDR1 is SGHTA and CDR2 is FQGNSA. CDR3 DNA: TGTGCCAGCAGCTTAGGCGGGATTCCCTATGGCTACACCTTC. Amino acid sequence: CASSLGGIPYGYTF.

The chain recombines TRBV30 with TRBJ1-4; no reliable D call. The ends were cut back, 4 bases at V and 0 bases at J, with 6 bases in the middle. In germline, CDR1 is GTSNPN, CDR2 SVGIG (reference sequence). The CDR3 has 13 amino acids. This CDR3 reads CAWTGSTNEKLFF. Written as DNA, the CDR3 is TGTGCCTGGACGGGGTCAACTAATGAAAAACTGTTTTTT. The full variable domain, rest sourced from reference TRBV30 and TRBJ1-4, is SQTIHQWPATLVQPVGSPLSLECTVEGTSNPNLYWYRQAAGRGLQLLFYSVGIGQISSEVPQNLSASRPQDRQFILSSKKLLLSDSGFYLCAWTGSTNEKLFFGSGTQLSVL.

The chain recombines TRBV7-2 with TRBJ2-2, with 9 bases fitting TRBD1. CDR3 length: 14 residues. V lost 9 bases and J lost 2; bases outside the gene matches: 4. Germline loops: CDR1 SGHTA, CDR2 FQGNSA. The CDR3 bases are TGTGCCAGAAGGACAGGGGCCAACACCGGGGAGCTGTTTTTT. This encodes CARRTGANTGELFF.

The DNA of the CDR3 is TGTGCCAGCAGGGGGGGTCTAGGGAACACCGGGGAGCTGTTTTTT. Its translation is CASRGGLGNTGELFF. The gene calls are TRBV28 and TRBJ2-2, with a weak D call TRBD2 (6 bases). The germline gives CDR1 MDHEN, CDR2 SYDVKM. Trimming pared 6 bases from V and 1 base from J, leaving 12 bases between. This CDR3 contains 15 residues.

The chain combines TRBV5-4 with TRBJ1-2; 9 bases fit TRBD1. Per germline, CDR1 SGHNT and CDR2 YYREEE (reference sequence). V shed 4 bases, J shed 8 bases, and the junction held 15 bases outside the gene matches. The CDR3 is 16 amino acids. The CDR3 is CASSAHDRGRARGYTF. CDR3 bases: TGTGCCAGCAGCGCCCATGACAGGGGGAGGGCGCGCGGCTACACCTTC.

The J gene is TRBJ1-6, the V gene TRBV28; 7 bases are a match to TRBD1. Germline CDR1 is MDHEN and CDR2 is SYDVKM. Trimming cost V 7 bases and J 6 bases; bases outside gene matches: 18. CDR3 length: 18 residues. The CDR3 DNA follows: TGTGCCAGCACTACCTTTATCTCCCCCGACAGGGTTAATTCACCCCTCCACTTT. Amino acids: CASTTFISPDRVNSPLHF.

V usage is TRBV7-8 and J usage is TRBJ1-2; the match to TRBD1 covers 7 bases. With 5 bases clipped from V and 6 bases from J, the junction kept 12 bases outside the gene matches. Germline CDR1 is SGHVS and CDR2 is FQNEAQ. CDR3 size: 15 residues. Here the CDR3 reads CASSHKPGQLDGYTF. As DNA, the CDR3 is TGTGCCAGCAGCCATAAACCGGGACAGCTGGATGGCTACACCTTC.

CDR3 region: CASRPQEIGVTGSEQYF. The CDR3 region has the DNA TGTGCCAGCAGGCCTCAGGAGATCGGCGTAACAGGTTCCGAGCAGTACTTC. The chain carries TRBV27 and TRBJ2-7, with TRBD1 as a possible D gene (5 bases). The V and J ends lost 6 bases and 6 bases respectively, with 27 bases between them. Germline V gives CDR1 MNHEY, CDR2 SMNVEV (reference sequence). This CDR3 spans 17 amino acids.

CDR3 nucleotides: TGTGCCAGCAGTTTAAGCGGGAGGGCCCGCGAGTTCTTC. This translates into CASSLSGRAREFF. This chain connects TRBV27 to TRBJ2-1, with 10 bases identical to TRBD2. Losses at the gene ends were 2 bases for V and 14 bases for J; bases not matched to a gene: 6. Germline CDR1 and CDR2: MNHEY and SMNVEV (reference sequence). The CDR3 is made up of 13 amino acids.

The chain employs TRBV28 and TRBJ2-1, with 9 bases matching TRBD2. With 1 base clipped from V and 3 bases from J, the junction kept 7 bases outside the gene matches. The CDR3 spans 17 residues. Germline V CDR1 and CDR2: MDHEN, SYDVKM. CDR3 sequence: CASSLLGREGIYNEQFF. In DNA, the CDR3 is TGTGCCAGCAGTTTATTGGGGCGGGAGGGTATCTACAATGAGCAGTTCTTC.